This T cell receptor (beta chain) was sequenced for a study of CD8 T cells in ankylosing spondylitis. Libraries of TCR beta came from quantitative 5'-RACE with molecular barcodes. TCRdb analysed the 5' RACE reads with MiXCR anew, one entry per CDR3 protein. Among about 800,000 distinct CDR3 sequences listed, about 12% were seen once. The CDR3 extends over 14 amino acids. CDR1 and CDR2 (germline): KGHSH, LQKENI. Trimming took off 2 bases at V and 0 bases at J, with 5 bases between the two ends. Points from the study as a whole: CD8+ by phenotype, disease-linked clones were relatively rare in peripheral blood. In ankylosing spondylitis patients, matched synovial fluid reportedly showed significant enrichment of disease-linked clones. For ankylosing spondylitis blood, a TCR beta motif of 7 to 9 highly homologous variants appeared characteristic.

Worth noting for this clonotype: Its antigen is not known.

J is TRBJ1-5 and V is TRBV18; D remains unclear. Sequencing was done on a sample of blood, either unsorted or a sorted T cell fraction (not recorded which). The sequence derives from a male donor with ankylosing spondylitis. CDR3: CASSPFSSNQPQHF. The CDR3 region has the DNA TGTGCCAGCTCACCATTCAGTAGCAATCAGCCCCAGCATTTT.